The clone carrying this TCR beta chain was found many times. This entry is derived from a study of T cell repertoires in cytomegalovirus infection. TCRdb re-called the reads with MiXCR, one entry per CDR3 protein. The sample contains roughly 230,000 distinct CDR3 sequences, under 25% of which appear only once. This CDR3 comprises 15 residues. From germline, CDR1 is SGHAT and CDR2 FQNNGV. V lost 5 bases and J lost 5; bases outside the gene matches: 8. The source of this sequence is a human donor in good health (CMV status not recorded). Some clones in this sample may be carry-over from other donors' samples. The chain employs TRBV11-2 and TRBJ2-3; 9 bases map to TRBD1. Sequences were obtained from CD8+ T cells from PBMCs. The DNA of the CDR3 is TGTGCCAGCAGCAATAGGGGGACAGGGTTAGATACGCAGTATTTT. Residues: CASSNRGTGLDTQYF.